This TCR beta chain was profiled in a study of human T cells and chemical hapten exposure (dated by TCRdb to the early 2020s). In the study overall: For sensitization, 2% DPC in acetone was applied to an approximately 2 cm by approximately 2 cm area of upper inner arm skin. Throughout the study period of 20 to 25 weeks, patients also received therapeutic DPC doses to the scalp every week. Patch testing was done on the upper back using Finn chambers containing 0.01% DPC, and results were scored after 6 days according to International Contact Dermatitis Research Group standards. Most of the patients in the cohort were female, and the cohort covered alopecia areata with under or over 50% scalp involvement, alopecia totalis and alopecia universalis. Libraries were pooled for sequencing, and per-sample TCR yields varied mainly because of small differences in library volumes within the pool. Peripheral blood TCR repertoire changes were tracked in vivo in alopecia patients during primary and secondary sensitization to the hapten diphenylcyclopropenone (DPC). Blood samples were taken from patients before sensitization (week 0) and at 2, 6 and about 24 weeks after DPC sensitization. Under 30 alopecia patients gave blood for TCR sequencing at one to four time points (pre-sensitization, 2, 6 and 24 weeks).

The investigation overall reported the following: All patients had alopecia, a presumed autoimmune disease, so their immune response might differ from that of healthy individuals. Repeated subsampling changed both the strength of the expansion versus patch-test correlation and the threshold at which that correlation became significant. The number of TCRs above 1 in 1000 frequency did not change with DPC sensitization; there was no evidence of global repertoire structure alterations. Patch test score was positively correlated with the number of PT1 expanded TCRs, with significance at thresholds 8, 16 and 32 but not at 4. Significantly more large CDR3 similarity clusters were formed by expanded TCRs than by pre-sensitization or healthy control sets, consistent with antigen-driven responses.

By how much of the sample it makes up, this clonotype is medium-sized (0.01 to 0.1%). This clone's antigen is unknown. Qualities for individual bases were not recorded, and no much larger clone is one base off. The library was generated by RACE. Instrument on record: NextSeq 500. During library preparation, unique molecular identifiers were attached to individual cDNA molecules so that TCRs could be counted quantitatively and reproducibly. Each blood RNA sample was used to sequence both TCR alpha and TCR beta chains. From the authors' description of their analysis: Samples had a median of around 92,000 TCRs, with a range from roughly 20,000 to 690,600. The Decombinator software suite was used to annotate V, J and CDR3 in the TCR reads. Every sample was subsampled to the same number of TCRs (28,000) for the PS versus PT1 abundance plots. Expanded TCRs were defined as absent before sensitization and observed at least eight times at the 2-week time point. TCRdb ran its own pipeline on the public reads, namely fastp trimming at Q25 and MiXCR clone calling, and kept in-frame beta chains. One record per CDR3 amino acid sequence lists the most common genes and DNA. Clone size and V and J calls follow TCRdb, not the original study. The sample table shows roughly 150,000 distinct CDR3 sequences, and about 30% are seen once. The ten largest clones add up to roughly 2.2% of the sample.

The time point label, read with the paper, signifies: patch test 3, about 24 weeks after DPC sensitization. What this sample's treatment or condition label stands for: therapeutic diphenylcyclopropenone sensitization with weekly scalp DPC. Blood at each patch-test visit was drawn before the patch test was applied. Patients were considered eligible if aged 18 to 70, diagnosed with alopecia and deemed suitable for DPC therapy, and patients were excluded if pregnant. Unfractionated whole blood was collected in Tempus Blood RNA tubes, and total RNA was extracted from that blood. The input for sequencing was whole blood, taken in connection with sensitization to the hapten diphenylcyclopropenone (DPC). The TCR comes from a woman aged 18-29 years with alopecia areata. Some clones in this sample may be carry-over from other donors' samples.

For the CDR3, the sequence is CASNPGLAGDLFF. The bases are TGTGCCAGCAACCCAGGACTAGCGGGAGATTTGTTCTTC. The rearrangement joined TRBV11-2 to TRBJ2-1; 13 junctional bases match TRBD2. CDR1 SGHAT and CDR2 FQNNGV were looked up in the germline V gene. Measured from the cysteine to the phenylalanine, the CDR3 is 13 residues long. Of the read, only the CDR3 DNA is kept; its 39 bases are in frame from base 1. Clipping removes 7 bases from V and 15 bases from J, with 9 as the unmatched junction base count. The CDR3, completed at both ends by the reference TRBV11-2 and TRBJ2-1 genes, gives the full variable domain EAGVAQSPRYKIIEKRQSVAFWCNPISGHATLYWYQQILGQGPKLLIQFQNNGVVDDSQLPKDRFSAERLKGVDSTLKIQPAKLEDSAVYLCASNPGLAGDLFFGPGTRLTVL.